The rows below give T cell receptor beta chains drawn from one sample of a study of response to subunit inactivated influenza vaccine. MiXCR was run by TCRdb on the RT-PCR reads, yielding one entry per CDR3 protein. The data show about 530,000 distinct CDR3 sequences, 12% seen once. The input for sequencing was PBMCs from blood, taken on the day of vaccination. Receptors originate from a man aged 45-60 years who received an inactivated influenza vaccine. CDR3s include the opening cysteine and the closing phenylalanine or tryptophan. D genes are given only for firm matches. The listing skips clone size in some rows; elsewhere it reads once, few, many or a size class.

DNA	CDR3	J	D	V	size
TGTGCCAGCAGCATCCCGGGATTGTACGAGCAGTACTTC	CASSIPGLYEQYF	TRBJ2-7	.	TRBV7-2	few
TGTGCCAGCAGTTACCGTCTAGCGCTAGCGGGGGGGTTCAATGAGCAGTTCTTC	CASSYRLALAGGFNEQFF	TRBJ2-1	TRBD2	TRBV6-2/TRBV6-3	.
TGTGCCAGCAGCGAGAGGTTCACGGAGTACCAAGAGACCCAGTACTTC	CASSERFTEYQETQYF	TRBJ2-5	.	TRBV5-5	.
TGTGCCAGCAGACAAACGGGGGGGCTAACCGGGGAGCTGTTTTTT	CASRQTGGLTGELFF	TRBJ2-2	TRBD2	TRBV6-2/TRBV6-3	.
TGTGCCAGCAGCTTAGCTTGGAATCAGCCCCAGCATTTT	CASSLAWNQPQHF	TRBJ1-5	.	TRBV11-2	many
TGCGCCAGCAGCTTGGGACAGGGCATCGGGGAGCTGTTTTTT	CASSLGQGIGELFF	TRBJ2-2	TRBD1	TRBV5-1	many
TGTGCCAGCAGCTTAGACGGGACATCGAACACCGGGGAGCTGTTTTTT	CASSLDGTSNTGELFF	TRBJ2-2	.	TRBV11-3	few
TGTGCCAGCAGCGCAGCAGGGGGATGGAATGAAAAACTGTTTTTT	CASSAAGGWNEKLFF	TRBJ1-4	TRBD1	TRBV7-8	few
TGTGCCAGCAGGGACGGGACTAGCGCCTACGAGCAGTACTTC	CASRDGTSAYEQYF	TRBJ2-7	TRBD2	TRBV28	.
TGTGCCAGCAGCTTAGCGAACCTCTACGAGCAGTACTTC	CASSLANLYEQYF	TRBJ2-7	.	TRBV7-2	few
TGTGCCAGCAGTTCTGGGACGAAGGGTGGCGAGCAGTACTTC	CASSSGTKGGEQYF	TRBJ2-7	.	TRBV27	few
TGTGCCAGCAGCCCTATCTCCCCCTACCGTTCGAATGAGCAGTTCTTC	CASSPISPYRSNEQFF	TRBJ2-1	.	TRBV25-1	.
TGTGCCAGCAGCCTCACATGGGACCGAACCTACGAGCAGTACTTC	CASSLTWDRTYEQYF	TRBJ2-7	.	TRBV7-2	.
TGCAGTGCCATGACAGGGCCCAATCAGCCCCAGCATTTT	CSAMTGPNQPQHF	TRBJ1-5	TRBD1	TRBV20-1	.
TGCAGCGTTGCGGGACTAGCGGGAGTCTTCAATGAGCAGTTCTTC	CSVAGLAGVFNEQFF	TRBJ2-1	TRBD2	TRBV29-1	.
TGCAGCGTTGCCCTGACAGGGGGGATCTACGAGCAGTACTTC	CSVALTGGIYEQYF	TRBJ2-7	TRBD1	TRBV29-1	many
TGTGCCAGCACCGCCCTCGCGTTTAGCGGGAGTAAATACAATGAGCAGTTCTTC	CASTALAFSGSKYNEQFF	TRBJ2-1	TRBD2	TRBV28	few
TGCGCCAGCAGCTTTGGGACTCCGGGGAGGGAGACCCAGTACTTC	CASSFGTPGRETQYF	TRBJ2-5	.	TRBV5-1	.
TGTGCCAGCAGTTCCCCGCAGGAGCAGGCCCGCGAGCAGTACTTC	CASSSPQEQAREQYF	TRBJ2-7	.	TRBV28	few
TGTGCCAGCAGCGTAGAAGCGACGGGACACAATGAGCAGTTCTTC	CASSVEATGHNEQFF	TRBJ2-1	.	TRBV9	.
TGCGCCAGCAGCCGGACAGTAGGCTTTACGAATAGCGAGCAGTACTTC	CASSRTVGFTNSEQYF	TRBJ2-7	.	TRBV5-1	.
TGTGCCAGCAGTTTCGGGACCGCAGCCAATGAGCAGTTCTTC	CASSFGTAANEQFF	TRBJ2-1	.	TRBV27	many
TGTGCCAGCAGCTTAAATCGATGGGCTAACTCCTACGAGCAGTACTTC	CASSLNRWANSYEQYF	TRBJ2-7	.	TRBV11-1	.
TGTGCCAGCAGTCTTCCGTCGGTTACTGAAGCTTTCTTT	CASSLPSVTEAFF	TRBJ1-1	.	TRBV7-2	.
TGTGCCAGCACCTTGGGGCAGTTTCAGCCCCAGCATTTT	CASTLGQFQPQHF	TRBJ1-5	.	TRBV28	few
TGCAGTGCTAGAGATCCGGACGGCTACCTCTACGAGCAGTACTTC	CSARDPDGYLYEQYF	TRBJ2-7	.	TRBV20-1	many
TGTGCCAGCAGCCTCAGGGTCGGTCGCCTGTACTTC	CASSLRVGRLYF	TRBJ2-7	.	TRBV7-2	.
TGTGCCACCAGCAGAGATCCGCGCCCCCGAGACAATGAGCAGTTCTTC	CATSRDPRPRDNEQFF	TRBJ2-1	.	TRBV15	.
TGCAGTGCTAGAGGTCAGGGGGCGGCCACCTACGAGCAGTACTTC	CSARGQGAATYEQYF	TRBJ2-7	TRBD1	TRBV20-1	.
TGTGCCAGCAGCCGCGGACTAGCGCTCTACAATGAGCAGTTCTTC	CASSRGLALYNEQFF	TRBJ2-1	TRBD2	TRBV28	.
TGCAGCGTTGAAGATCAAGGAGCGGGAGGAAGCACAGATACGCAGTATTTT	CSVEDQGAGGSTDTQYF	TRBJ2-3	TRBD2	TRBV29-1	.
TGTGCCACCAGTCAAAGGGACCCAGATACGCAGTATTTT	CATSQRDPDTQYF	TRBJ2-3	.	TRBV24-1	many
TGTGCCAGCAGCTTCACTAGCGGGGGGGCCGTTACGCAGTATTTT	CASSFTSGGAVTQYF	TRBJ2-3	TRBD2	TRBV5-5	.